What follows are 25 T cell receptor beta chains derived from one specimen sequenced in a study of blood T cell repertoires in COVID-19 (dated by TCRdb to the early 2020s). Library method: the immunoSEQ multiplex PCR assay. In its TCRdb copy, this immuneACCESS table keeps in-frame sequences only and misses some clones. Where compared with another copy, unresolved V genes explain less than half of these, and the others have no known cause. The sample contains about 250,000 clones, around 87% of them found a single time. The ten largest clones take up 2% to 2.5% of the sample. The source material was PBMCs or T cells enriched from blood (not recorded which). The receptor source for this set is a woman aged 18-29 years who had recovered from COVID-19.

The chain uses TRBV11-2 and TRBJ2-1; D is perhaps TRBD2 (5 bases). V was pared by 0 bases and J by 16 bases, with 13 bases between. The germline CDR1 and CDR2 sequences are SGHAT and FQNNGV. The CDR3 spans 12 residues. CDR3 residues: CASSLDRTPNFF. The CDR3 DNA reads as TGTGCCAGCAGCTTAGATAGGACTCCGAATTTCTTC.

The V call is TRBV7-6, the J call TRBJ1-1; unclear D gene. Trimming stripped 6 bases from V and 7 bases from J, with 18 bases between. The CDR3 runs 14 residues. CDR1 is SGHVS and CDR2 is FNYEAQ in the germline V gene. CDR3 bases: TGTGCCAGCAGTGGATCAGGTAGGCGTAATGAAGCTTTCTTT. Amino acids: CASSGSGRRNEAFF.

The chain recombines TRBV5-1 with TRBJ1-1, with D unresolved. The CDR3 consists of 15 residues. Deletions cut 3 bases from V and 0 bases from J, with 12 bases between. Germline CDR1 SGHRS, CDR2 YFSETQ. CDR3 DNA sequence: TGCGCCAGCAGCTCGGGCGGGCAGTTGAACACTGAAGCTTTCTTT. Protein product: CASSSGGQLNTEAFF. The entire variable domain, with the rest obtained from reference TRBV5-1 and TRBJ1-1, is as follows: KAGVTQTPRYLIKTRGQQVTLSCSPISGHRSVSWYQQTPGQGLQFLFEYFSETQRNKGNFPGRFSGRQFSNSRSEMNVSTLELGDSALYLCASSSGGQLNTEAFFGQGTRLTVV.

Only one count was recorded for this clone. The chain has TRBV5-6 and TRBJ1-2; 9 positions match TRBD1. CDR1 and CDR2 (germline): SGHDT, YYEEEE. V gave up 2 bases and J gave up 6 bases; unmatched junction bases: 5. The CDR3 sequence is 14 residues long. The CDR3 nucleotides are TGTGCCAGCAGCTTTGTACAGGGGGCAAATGGCTACACCTTC. Protein: CASSFVQGANGYTF.

This clone was seen once. The V and J genes are TRBV5-1 and TRBJ2-1; D gene ambiguous. This CDR3 comprises 13 residues. Per germline, CDR1 SGHRS and CDR2 YFSETQ. V was trimmed by 0 bases and J by 7 bases, leaving 8 bases between them. Written as DNA, the CDR3 is TGCGCCAGCAGCTTGGGAGGCTTAAATGAGCAGTTCTTC. Amino acids: CASSLGGLNEQFF.

V and J are TRBV5-1 and TRBJ2-6; 10 bases are shared with TRBD1. Germline V CDR1 and CDR2: SGHRS, YFSETQ. There are 18 residues in the CDR3. V gave up 4 bases and J gave up 0 bases; unmatched junction bases: 7. The CDR3 loop reads CASSGWTGGLSGANVLTF. The CDR3 DNA reads TGCGCCAGCAGCGGATGGACAGGGGGACTCTCTGGGGCCAACGTCCTGACTTTC.

The chain has TRBV28 and TRBJ1-2, with TRBD1 matching over 10 bases. The trim removed 5 bases at V and 1 base at J, leaving 1 base unmatched. The CDR3 consists of 14 residues. The germline gives CDR1 MDHEN, CDR2 SYDVKM. The CDR3 DNA sequence: TGTGCCAGCAGTAGGGACAGGGGTAACTATGGCTACACCTTC. Amino acid sequence: CASSRDRGNYGYTF.

The chain recombines TRBV27 with TRBJ1-2; the match to TRBD1 covers 7 bases. This CDR3 has 15 amino acids. CDR1 is MNHEY, CDR2 SMNVEV, per germline (reference sequence). Losses at the gene ends were 4 bases for V and 3 bases for J; bases not matched to a gene: 8. This CDR3 reads CASSSYRGLDYGYTF. In DNA, the CDR3 is TGTGCCAGCAGTTCTTACAGGGGTTTGGACTATGGCTACACCTTC.

The chain uses TRBV5-1 and TRBJ1-5; D is uncertain. V dropped 1 base and J dropped 6 bases, with 11 bases sitting between them. The length of the CDR3 is 14 residues. The germline V gene has CDR1 SGHRS and CDR2 YFSETQ. The CDR3 reads CASSLLGSGQPQHF. The DNA for the CDR3 is TGCGCCAGCAGCTTGCTGGGGAGCGGTCAGCCCCAGCATTTT.

The rearrangement uses TRBV9 and TRBJ2-3; D is uncertain. Germline assignment: CDR1 SGDLS and CDR2 YYNGEE. The CDR3 runs to 13 residues. Trimming stripped 0 bases from V and 4 bases from J, with 6 bases between. The DNA for the CDR3 is TGTGCCAGCAGCGTAGCTCCCCCAGATACGCAGTATTTT. Protein: CASSVAPPDTQYF.

In this sample, this clone turned up once. The rearrangement joins TRBV19 to TRBJ1-5; 9 nucleotides match TRBD1. Germline trimming cut 4 bases from V and 5 bases from J; bases unmatched to any gene: 15. The CDR3 contains 18 residues. The germline V gene has CDR1 LNHDA and CDR2 SQIVND (reference sequence). The CDR3 DNA follows: TGTGCCAGTAGTAGATTAGGGACAGGGAGTTTTTTCGATCAGCCCCAGCATTTT. It encodes CASSRLGTGSFFDQPQHF.

The genes are TRBV28 and TRBJ2-1; weak D call: TRBD2 (6 bases). Germline-derived CDR1 and CDR2 are MDHEN and SYDVKM. V lost 6 bases and J lost 0, with 15 bases in between. This CDR3 has 16 residues. CDR3 loop: CASSGLLAISYNEQFF. The CDR3 nucleotides read TGTGCCAGCAGCGGACTACTAGCTATCTCCTACAATGAGCAGTTCTTC.

V is TRBV2 and J is TRBJ2-1, with TRBD1 as a possible D gene (5 bases). V was cut by 6 bases and J by 5 bases, with 8 bases left in between. Germline CDR1 reads SNHLY; CDR2 reads FYNNEI. The CDR3 contains 12 residues. The CDR3 DNA reads TGTGCCAGCAGGGGGCAGAACAATGAGCAGTTCTTC. Protein: CASRGQNNEQFF.

The rearrangement uses TRBV27 and TRBJ1-2; possibly TRBD1 for D (6 bases). This CDR3 has 15 amino acids. V was pared by 2 bases and J by 4 bases, with 14 bases between. Germline V CDR1 and CDR2: MNHEY, SMNVEV (reference sequence). Here the CDR3 reads CASSLGGHPPYGYTF. The DNA of the CDR3 is TGTGCCAGCAGTTTAGGGGGCCATCCACCCTATGGCTACACCTTC.

The chain combines TRBV11-3 with TRBJ2-5; 7 bases line up with TRBD1. This CDR3 is built from 14 residues. V lost 5 bases to trimming and J lost 1 base; unmatched junction nucleotides: 4. Germline V lookup: CDR1 SGHNT, CDR2 YENEEA. This CDR3 is CASSQRTGQETQYF. CDR3 DNA: TGTGCCAGCAGCCAAAGGACAGGCCAAGAGACCCAGTACTTC. The variable domain in full, with the rest retrieved from reference TRBV11-3 and TRBJ2-5, is EAGVVQSPRYKIIEKKQPVAFWCNPISGHNTLYWYLQNLGQGPELLIRYENEEAVDDSQLPKDRFSAERLKGVDSTLKIQPAELGDSAVYLCASSQRTGQETQYFGPGTRLLVL.

This chain uses TRBV3-1 (or the pseudogene TRBV3-2) with TRBJ1-5; 7 bases are a match to TRBD1. Per the germline V gene, CDR1 is LGHDT and CDR2 is YNNKEL (reference sequence). V dropped 3 bases and J dropped 7; count of bases not matched to a gene: 6. This CDR3 is 14 amino acids long. The CDR3 loop reads CASSQGQLGQPQHF. The DNA for the CDR3 is TGTGCCAGCAGCCAGGGACAGCTCGGCCAGCCCCAGCATTTT.

Notes on this clone: The junction differs from germline at one of its ends, possibly a read error. This sequence joins TRBV5-1 and TRBJ1-1; D gene ambiguous. From germline, CDR1 is SGHRS and CDR2 YFSETQ. The CDR3 sequence is 14 residues long. CDR3 coding DNA: TGCGCCAGCAGTTTGGTAGTATCGAACACTGAAGCTTTCTTT. This encodes CASSLVVSNTEAFF.

This clone is a singleton in its sample. V and J are TRBV14 and TRBJ2-3; the D gene is possibly TRBD2 (6 bases). V was cut by 5 bases and J by 4 bases, with 10 bases left in between. Per germline, CDR1 SGHDN and CDR2 FVKESK. CDR3 size: 13 residues. In DNA form, the CDR3 reads TGTGCCAGCAGCTATTCGGGGGCAGATACGCAGTATTTT. Translation: CASSYSGADTQYF. Together with reference TRBV14 and TRBJ2-3, the CDR3 gives the full variable domain: EAGVTQFPSHSVIEKGQTVTLRCDPISGHDNLYWYRRVMGKEIKFLLHFVKESKQDESGMPNNRFLAERTGGTYSTLKVQPAELEDSGVYFCASSYSGADTQYFGPGTRLTVL.

The chain links TRBV2 to TRBJ2-7; 11 nucleotides agree with TRBD1. This CDR3 contains 14 residues. CDR1 and CDR2 (germline): SNHLY, FYNNEI. The V and J ends lost 6 bases and 3 bases, in that order; junction bases with no gene match: 4. Written as DNA, the CDR3 is TGTGCCAGCAGGGACAGGGGGCCAGTCTACGAGCAGTACTTC. It codes for CASRDRGPVYEQYF.

The V and J genes are TRBV27 and TRBJ1-5; D gene unclear. Trimming took off 6 bases at V and 0 bases at J, with 12 bases between the two ends. This CDR3 is 15 amino acids long. CDR1 MNHEY and CDR2 SMNVEV come from the germline V gene (reference sequence). The CDR3 loop is CASRIQYFSNQPQHF. The CDR3 DNA reads TGTGCCAGCAGAATACAGTACTTTAGCAATCAGCCCCAGCATTTT.

This clone is a singleton in its sample. The chain carries TRBV30 and TRBJ1-2, with unresolved D. Per germline, CDR1 GTSNPN and CDR2 SVGIG (reference sequence). Trimming took 0 bases from V and 3 from J, leaving 23 bases between them. The CDR3 is made up of 18 amino acids. The CDR3 loop is CAWSVLPLFRLPHYGYTF. In DNA form, the CDR3 reads TGTGCCTGGAGTGTACTCCCTCTTTTCAGGCTCCCCCACTATGGCTACACCTTC.

The chain carries TRBV4-1 and TRBJ1-1; D is perhaps TRBD1 (6 bases). This CDR3 spans 14 amino acids. Germline V gene sequence: CDR1 MGHRA, CDR2 YSYEKL. V shed 0 bases and J shed 5 bases, with 10 bases lying between them. The CDR3 reads CASSQDGGRTEAFF. The DNA for the CDR3 is TGCGCCAGCAGCCAAGACGGGGGGCGGACTGAAGCTTTCTTT.

J is TRBJ1-5 and V is TRBV5-1; no clear D. This CDR3 comprises 13 residues. Deletions cut 3 bases from V and 8 bases from J, with 12 bases between. Germline-derived CDR1 and CDR2 are SGHRS and YFSETQ. In DNA form, the CDR3 reads TGCGCCAGCAGCTCTACCCCCTCTGAGCCCCAGCATTTT. Its translation is CASSSTPSEPQHF.

This clone was seen only once. Other DNA sequences within the sample encode an identical CDR3. This chain links TRBV3-1 (or the pseudogene TRBV3-2) with TRBJ1-2; no definite D call. Trimming pared 0 bases from V and 8 bases from J, leaving 7 bases between. This CDR3 has 12 amino acids. The germline V gene has CDR1 LGHDT and CDR2 YNNKEL (reference sequence). The chain's CDR3 is CASSQDRGGYTF. The CDR3 DNA follows: TGTGCCAGCAGCCAAGATCGCGGAGGCTACACCTTC.

This clone was seen ten or more times. This chain joins TRBV10-1 and TRBJ2-7; D may be TRBD1 (6 bases). Germline CDR1 WNHNN, CDR2 SYGVQD (reference sequence). V was shortened by 6 bases and J by 2 bases, with 11 bases between the two germline ends. CDR3 length: 13 residues. The CDR3 spells CASSPRGTYEQYF. The CDR3 region has the DNA TGCGCCAGCAGCCCCAGGGGTACCTACGAGCAGTACTTC.